The next 10 T cell receptor beta chains were all read from a single sample in a study of blood T cell repertoires in COVID-19. Assay: immunoSEQ multiplex PCR; the TCRdb copy retains only in-frame clones and omits some. The sample yields 380,000 or so clones, roughly 77% seen once. The sequencing sample was made of peripheral blood. These receptors were collected from a human donor with acute or convalescent COVID-19. The donor label of this sample is uncertain.

The rearrangement uses TRBV3-1 (or the pseudogene TRBV3-2) and TRBJ2-7; 10 positions agree with TRBD1. The germline V gene has CDR1 LGHDT and CDR2 YNNKEL (reference sequence). V was pared by 4 bases and J by 5 bases, with 8 bases of the junction left unmatched. The CDR3 covers 15 residues. CDR3 sequence reads: CASSRDRGRWNEQYF. In DNA, the CDR3 is TGTGCCAGCAGCCGAGACAGGGGGCGCTGGAACGAGCAGTACTTC.

The chain joins TRBV6-6 to TRBJ2-7; 8 nucleotides agree with TRBD1. Germline loops: CDR1 MNHNY, CDR2 SVGAGI (reference sequence). The CDR3 has 15 residues. V gave up 8 bases and J gave up 3 bases; unmatched junction bases: 12. Written as DNA, the CDR3 is TGTGCCAGCGGTGGACAGGGAAAGGATTACTACGAGCAGTACTTC. As protein: CASGGQGKDYYEQYF.

The chain carries TRBV29-1 and TRBJ2-7; D is possibly TRBD2 (6 bases). Germline CDR1 SQVTM, CDR2 ANQGSEA. V lost 5 bases and J lost 1, with 9 bases in between. CDR3 length: 12 amino acids. The CDR3 reads CSVSGESYEQYF. CDR3 DNA sequence: TGCAGCGTTTCGGGGGAATCCTACGAGCAGTACTTC.

The chain is built from TRBV6-4 and TRBJ1-1; D gene uncertain. The germline gives CDR1 MRHNA, CDR2 SNTAGT. The CDR3 sequence is 13 residues long. V lost 3 bases, J lost 0 bases, and 5 bases lay in between. The CDR3 coding sequence is TGTGCCAGCAGTGAGCGGTTGAACACTGAAGCTTTCTTT. Its translation: CASSERLNTEAFF.

This chain uses TRBV6-5 with TRBJ1-2; 7 positions match TRBD1. Trimming cost V 4 bases and J 0 bases; bases outside gene matches: 5. From germline, CDR1 is MNHEY and CDR2 SVGAGI. The CDR3 is made up of 15 amino acids. CDR3 sequence reads: CASSSYRGANYGYTF. Written as DNA, the CDR3 is TGTGCCAGCAGTTCCTACAGGGGAGCTAACTATGGCTACACCTTC.

V is TRBV25-1 and J is TRBJ2-1; possibly TRBD2 for D (6 bases). Germline CDR1 and CDR2: MGHDK and SYGVNS. The CDR3 has 15 residues. The germline V and J ends were trimmed by 4 bases and 8 bases, with 18 bases remaining between them. CDR3 coding DNA: TGTGCCAGCAGTGGACTAGGATTGTCTGGGGATGAGCAGTTCTTC. Amino acids: CASSGLGLSGDEQFF.

The CDR3 here is CASPGGGLGELFF. The CDR3 bases are TGTGCCAGCCCGGGGGGGGGCCTCGGGGAGCTGTTTTTT. This chain joins TRBV6-5 and TRBJ2-2; TRBD2 agrees at 8 bases. V dropped 8 bases and J dropped 7; count of bases not matched to a gene: 6. The length of the CDR3 is 13 residues. CDR1 is MNHEY and CDR2 is SVGAGI in the germline V gene.

The rearrangement uses TRBV3-1 (or the pseudogene TRBV3-2) and TRBJ1-1; maybe TRBD1 (6 bases). Deletions cut 4 bases from V and 1 base from J, with 10 bases between. Germline V gene lookup returns CDR1 LGHDT and CDR2 YNNKEL (reference sequence). The CDR3 sequence is 14 residues long. The CDR3 DNA follows: TGTGCCAGCAGCCGCGGACAGCAGAACACTGAAGCTTTCTTT. Its translation: CASSRGQQNTEAFF.

V is TRBV2 and J is TRBJ1-6, with TRBD1 matching 7 bases. Germline CDR1 SNHLY, CDR2 FYNNEI. The CDR3 has 17 residues. The trim removed 3 bases at V and 3 bases at J, leaving 8 bases unmatched. CDR3 region: CASSDREGALYNSPLHF. The CDR3 region has the DNA TGTGCCAGCAGTGATCGGGAGGGGGCCCTCTATAATTCACCCCTCCACTTT.

The chain joins TRBV5-1 to TRBJ2-1, with a tentative D call TRBD2 (6 bases). CDR1 and CDR2 (germline): SGHRS, YFSETQ. Trimming left V 6 bases short and J 4 bases short, with 11 bases between. The CDR3 consists of 13 residues. CDR3 bases: TGCGCCAGCAAACTCGGGGGTTACAATGAGCAGTTCTTC. It specifies CASKLGGYNEQFF.